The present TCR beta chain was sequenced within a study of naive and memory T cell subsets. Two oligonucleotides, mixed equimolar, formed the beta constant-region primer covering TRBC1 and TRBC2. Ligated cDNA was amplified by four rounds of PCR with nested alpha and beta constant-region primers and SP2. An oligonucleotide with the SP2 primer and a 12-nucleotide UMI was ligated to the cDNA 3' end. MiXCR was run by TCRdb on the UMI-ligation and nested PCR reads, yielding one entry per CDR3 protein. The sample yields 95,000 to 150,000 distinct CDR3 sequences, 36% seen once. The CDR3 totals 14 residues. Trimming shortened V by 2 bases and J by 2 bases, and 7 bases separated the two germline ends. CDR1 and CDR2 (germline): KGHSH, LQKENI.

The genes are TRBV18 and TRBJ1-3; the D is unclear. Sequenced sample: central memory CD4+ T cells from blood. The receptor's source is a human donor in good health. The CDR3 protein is CASSPGLTGNTIYF. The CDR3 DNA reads TGTGCCAGCTCACCAGGGTTAACTGGAAACACCATATATTTT.